This record covers a single T cell receptor (beta chain). The data are from a study of blood T cell repertoires in COVID-19. Authors' processing steps: Researchers report that nucleated cell counts were estimated from reference gene primer amplification. Sequenced by immunoSEQ multiplex PCR; TCRdb stores in-frame clones only, minus some. V and J calls and clone size come straight from that table; D and trimming were deduced from the DNA. The sample lists some 310,000 clones, about 90% occurring once. The CDR3 has 15 residues. Trimming shortened V by 2 bases and J by 0 bases, and 10 bases separated the two germline ends. From germline, CDR1 is MNHNS and CDR2 SASEGT.

The receptor comes from a woman in her thirties with COVID-19, enrolled during active disease. The V gene is TRBV6-1, the J gene TRBJ1-1; D may be TRBD1 (5 bases). The specimen sequenced was peripheral blood. CDR3 region: CASSERARVNTEAFF. CDR3 nucleotide sequence: TGTGCCAGCAGTGAAAGGGCCAGGGTGAACACTGAAGCTTTCTTT.